These 2 T cell receptor beta chains originate from one sample sequenced in a study of T cells in Graves' hyperthyroidism and ophthalmopathy. The TCR beta CDR3 regions underwent amplification using RNA transcripts as the source. TCR CDR3 underwent first-round RT-PCR with the HTBI primer set. TCRdb ran MiXCR on the multiplex PCR reads and lists one entry per CDR3 protein. Among 200,000 to 250,000 distinct CDR3 sequences, roughly 15% were seen once, and the ten largest hold around 28%. The sequenced material came from blood. These TCRs come from a woman under 30 with Graves' ophthalmopathy.

This clonotype was found many times. V usage is TRBV29-1 and J usage is TRBJ1-1; no reliable D call. Germline loops: CDR1 SQVTM, CDR2 ANQGSEA. Trimming left V 1 base short and J 11 bases short, with 14 bases between. The CDR3 extends over 12 amino acids. The CDR3 coding sequence is TGCAGCGTTGAAGGCAGGCCTGACGGGGCTTTCTTT. Translating gives CSVEGRPDGAFF. The whole variable domain, filled in from reference TRBV29-1 and TRBJ1-1, reads SAVISQKPSRDICQRGTSLTIQCQVDSQVTMMFWYRQQPGQSLTLIATANQGSEATYESGFVIDKFPISRPNLTFSTLTVSNMSPEDSSIYLCSVEGRPDGAFFGQGTRLTVV.

This clonotype was found many times. The chain combines TRBV9 with TRBJ2-7, with D maybe TRBD1 (6 bases). V lost 0 bases and J 7 bases, leaving 20 bases between the germline ends. Germline CDR1 and CDR2: SGDLS and YYNGEE. The CDR3 totals 16 residues. The CDR3 sequence: CASSVGAGARLGEQYF. The CDR3 coding sequence is TGTGCCAGCAGCGTAGGGGCAGGGGCGCGTCTAGGGGAGCAGTACTTC.